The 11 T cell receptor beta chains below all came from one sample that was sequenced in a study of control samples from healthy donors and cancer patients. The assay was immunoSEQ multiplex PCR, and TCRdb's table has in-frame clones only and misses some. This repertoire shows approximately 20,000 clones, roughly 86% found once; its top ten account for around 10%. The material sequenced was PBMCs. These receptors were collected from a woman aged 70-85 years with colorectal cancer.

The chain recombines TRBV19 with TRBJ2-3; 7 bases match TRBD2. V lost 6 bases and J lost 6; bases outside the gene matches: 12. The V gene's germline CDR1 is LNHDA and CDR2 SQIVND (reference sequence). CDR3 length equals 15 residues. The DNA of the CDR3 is TGTGCCAGTAGGGGGGACTACCCCCTCCCGGATACGCAGTATTTT. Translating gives CASRGDYPLPDTQYF.

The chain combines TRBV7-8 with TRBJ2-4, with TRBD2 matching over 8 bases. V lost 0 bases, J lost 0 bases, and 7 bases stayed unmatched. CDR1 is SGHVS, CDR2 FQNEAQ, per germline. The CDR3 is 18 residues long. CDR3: CASSLAVGLAGAKNIQYF. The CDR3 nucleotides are TGTGCCAGCAGCTTAGCCGTTGGGCTAGCGGGAGCCAAAAACATTCAGTACTTC.

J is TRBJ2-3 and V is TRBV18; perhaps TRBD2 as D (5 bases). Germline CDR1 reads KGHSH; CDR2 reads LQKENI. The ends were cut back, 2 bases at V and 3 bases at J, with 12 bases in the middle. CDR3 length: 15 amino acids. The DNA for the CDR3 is TGTGCCAGCTCACCAAGTTCCAGAGGGACAGATACGCAGTATTTT. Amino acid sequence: CASSPSSRGTDTQYF.

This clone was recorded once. As DNA, the CDR3 is TGCGCCAGCAGCTTGGAGCAACAGGGGAGGTACAATGAGCAGTTCTTC. This sequence encodes CASSLEQQGRYNEQFF. This chain uses TRBV5-1 with TRBJ2-1; TRBD1 might be the D (7 bases). The CDR3 is made up of 16 amino acids. Germline-derived CDR1 and CDR2 are SGHRS and YFSETQ. Trimming pared 0 bases from V and 4 bases from J, leaving 14 bases between.

The CDR3: CASSKMWGLRGYTF. The CDR3 coding sequence is TGTGCCAGCAGCAAAATGTGGGGGTTAAGGGGCTACACCTTC. This chain joins TRBV21-1 and TRBJ1-2. TRBV21-1 has pseudogene status. The CDR3 spans 14 residues.

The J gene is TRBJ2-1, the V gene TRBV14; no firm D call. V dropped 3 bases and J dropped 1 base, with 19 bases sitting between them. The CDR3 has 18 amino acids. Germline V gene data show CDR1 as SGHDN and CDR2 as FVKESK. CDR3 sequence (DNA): TGTGCCAGCAGCCAGCAAGTCTTATGGGGTAGGTCCTACAATGAGCAGTTCTTC. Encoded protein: CASSQQVLWGRSYNEQFF.

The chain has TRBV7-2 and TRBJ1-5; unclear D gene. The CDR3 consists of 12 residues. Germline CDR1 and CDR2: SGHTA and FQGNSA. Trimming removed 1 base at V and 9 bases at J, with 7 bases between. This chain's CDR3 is CASSLGLGPQHF. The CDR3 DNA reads TGTGCCAGCAGCTTAGGCCTAGGGCCCCAGCATTTT.

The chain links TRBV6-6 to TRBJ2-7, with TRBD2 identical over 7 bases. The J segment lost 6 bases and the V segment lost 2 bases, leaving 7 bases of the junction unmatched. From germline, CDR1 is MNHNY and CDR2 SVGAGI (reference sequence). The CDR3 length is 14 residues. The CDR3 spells CASSYTEGLLEQYF. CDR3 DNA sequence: TGTGCCAGCAGTTACACAGAGGGACTACTCGAGCAGTACTTC.

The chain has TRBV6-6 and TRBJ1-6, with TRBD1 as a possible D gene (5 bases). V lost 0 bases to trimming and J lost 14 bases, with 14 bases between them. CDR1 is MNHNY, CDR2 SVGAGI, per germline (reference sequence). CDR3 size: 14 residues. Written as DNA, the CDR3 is TGTGCCAGCAGTTACTCAGCAGGGTCGGTATCCCTCCACTTT. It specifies CASSYSAGSVSLHF.

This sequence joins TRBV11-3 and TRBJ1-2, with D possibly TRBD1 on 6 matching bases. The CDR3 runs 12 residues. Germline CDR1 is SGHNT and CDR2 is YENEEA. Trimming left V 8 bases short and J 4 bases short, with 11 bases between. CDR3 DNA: TGTGCCAGCTCAAAGGGGGTCTATGGCTACACCTTC. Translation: CASSKGVYGYTF.

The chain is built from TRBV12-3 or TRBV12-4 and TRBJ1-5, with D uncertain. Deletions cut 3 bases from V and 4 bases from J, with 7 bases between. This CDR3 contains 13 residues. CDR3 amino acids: CASSFVENQPQHF. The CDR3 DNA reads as TGTGCCAGCAGTTTCGTGGAGAATCAGCCCCAGCATTTT.